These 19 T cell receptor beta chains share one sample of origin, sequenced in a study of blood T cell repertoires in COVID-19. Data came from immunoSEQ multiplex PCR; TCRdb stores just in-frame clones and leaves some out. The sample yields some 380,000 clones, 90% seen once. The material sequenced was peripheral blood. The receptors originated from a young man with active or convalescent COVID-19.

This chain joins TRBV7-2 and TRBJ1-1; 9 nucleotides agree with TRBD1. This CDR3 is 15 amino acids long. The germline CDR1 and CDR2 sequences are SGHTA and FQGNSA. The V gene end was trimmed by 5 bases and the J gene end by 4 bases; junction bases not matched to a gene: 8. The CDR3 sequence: CASSLSQGAPTEAFF. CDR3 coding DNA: TGTGCCAGCAGCCTCTCACAGGGGGCGCCCACTGAAGCTTTCTTT.

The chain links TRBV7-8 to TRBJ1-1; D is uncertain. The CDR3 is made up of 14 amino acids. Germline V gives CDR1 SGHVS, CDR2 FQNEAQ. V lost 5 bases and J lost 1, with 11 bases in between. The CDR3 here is CASSQLSWNTEAFF. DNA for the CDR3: TGTGCCAGCAGCCAACTATCGTGGAACACTGAAGCTTTCTTT.

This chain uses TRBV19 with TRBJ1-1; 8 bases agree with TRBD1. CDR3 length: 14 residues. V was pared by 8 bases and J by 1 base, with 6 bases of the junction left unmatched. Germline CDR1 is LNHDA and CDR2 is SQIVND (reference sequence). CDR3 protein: CASAFGTGNTEAFF. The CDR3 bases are TGTGCCAGTGCATTCGGGACAGGGAACACTGAAGCTTTCTTT.

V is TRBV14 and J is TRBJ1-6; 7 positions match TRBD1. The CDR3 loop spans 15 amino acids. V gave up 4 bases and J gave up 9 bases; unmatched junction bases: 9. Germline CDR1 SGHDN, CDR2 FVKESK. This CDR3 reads CASSRLQGFGSPLHF. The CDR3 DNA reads TGTGCCAGCAGCCGTCTACAGGGGTTCGGTTCACCCCTCCACTTT.

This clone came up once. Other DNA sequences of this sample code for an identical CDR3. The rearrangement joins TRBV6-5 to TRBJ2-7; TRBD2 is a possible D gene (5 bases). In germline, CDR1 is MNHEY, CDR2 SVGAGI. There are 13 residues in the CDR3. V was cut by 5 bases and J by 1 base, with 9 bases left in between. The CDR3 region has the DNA TGTGCCAGCAGTAGGACTGGATCCTACGAGCAGTACTTC. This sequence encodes CASSRTGSYEQYF.

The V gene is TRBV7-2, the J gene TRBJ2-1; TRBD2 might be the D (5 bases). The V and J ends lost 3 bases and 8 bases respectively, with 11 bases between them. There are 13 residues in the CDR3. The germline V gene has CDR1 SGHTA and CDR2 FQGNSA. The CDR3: CASSFTRPDEQFF. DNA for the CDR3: TGTGCCAGCAGCTTCACTAGGCCGGATGAGCAGTTCTTC.

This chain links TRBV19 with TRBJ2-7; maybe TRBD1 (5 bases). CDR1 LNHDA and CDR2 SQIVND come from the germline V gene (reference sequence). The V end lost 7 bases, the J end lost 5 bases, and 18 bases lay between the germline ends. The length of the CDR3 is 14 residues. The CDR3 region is CASMIRTNHHEQYF. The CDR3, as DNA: TGTGCCAGTATGATCAGGACAAACCACCACGAGCAGTACTTC.

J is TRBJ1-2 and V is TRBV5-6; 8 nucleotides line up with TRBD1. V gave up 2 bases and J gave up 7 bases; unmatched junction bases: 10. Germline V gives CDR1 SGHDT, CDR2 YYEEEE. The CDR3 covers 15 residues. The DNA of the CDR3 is TGTGCCAGCAGCTTCCGACAGGGGAGGGGAGTTGGCTACACCTTC. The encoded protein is CASSFRQGRGVGYTF. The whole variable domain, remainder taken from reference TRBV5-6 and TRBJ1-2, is DAGVTQSPTHLIKTRGQQVTLRCSPKSGHDTVSWYQQALGQGPQFIFQYYEEEERQRGNFPDRFSGHQFPNYSSELNVNALLLGDSALYLCASSFRQGRGVGYTFGSGTRLTVV.

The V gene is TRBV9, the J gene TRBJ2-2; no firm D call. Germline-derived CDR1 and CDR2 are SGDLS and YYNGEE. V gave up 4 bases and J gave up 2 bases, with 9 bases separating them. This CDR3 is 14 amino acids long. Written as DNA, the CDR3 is TGTGCCAGCAGCCCCGACATCAACACCGGGGAGCTGTTTTTT. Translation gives CASSPDINTGELFF.

CDR3 residues: CASSKEGGQAYGYTF. The CDR3 coding sequence is TGTGCCAGCAGCAAAGAGGGGGGACAGGCCTATGGCTACACCTTC. The chain uses TRBV21-1 and TRBJ1-2; the DNA was not compared with TRBD1, the D call given in the table. TRBV21-1 is classified as a pseudogene. The CDR3 runs 15 residues.

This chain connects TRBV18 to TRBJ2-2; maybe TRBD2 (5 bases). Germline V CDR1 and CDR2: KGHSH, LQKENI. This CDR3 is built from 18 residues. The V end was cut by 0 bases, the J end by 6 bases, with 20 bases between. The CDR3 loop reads CASSPPTPRVPPPGELFF. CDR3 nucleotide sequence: TGTGCCAGCTCACCACCTACCCCGCGGGTGCCCCCCCCCGGGGAGCTGTTTTTT.

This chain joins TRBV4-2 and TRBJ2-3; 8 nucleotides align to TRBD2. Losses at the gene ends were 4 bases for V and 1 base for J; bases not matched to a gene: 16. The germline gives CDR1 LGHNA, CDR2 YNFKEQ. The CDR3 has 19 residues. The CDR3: CASSPLGSGTGTGTDTQYF. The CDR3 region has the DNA TGTGCCAGCAGCCCCCTAGGTAGCGGGACCGGTACGGGCACAGATACGCAGTATTTT.

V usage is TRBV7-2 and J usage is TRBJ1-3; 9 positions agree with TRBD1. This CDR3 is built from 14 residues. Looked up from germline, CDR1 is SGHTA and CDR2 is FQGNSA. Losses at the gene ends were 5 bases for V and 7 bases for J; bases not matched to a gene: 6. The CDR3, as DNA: TGTGCCAGCAGCACTTGGACAGGGGTGAACACCATATATTTT. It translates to CASSTWTGVNTIYF.

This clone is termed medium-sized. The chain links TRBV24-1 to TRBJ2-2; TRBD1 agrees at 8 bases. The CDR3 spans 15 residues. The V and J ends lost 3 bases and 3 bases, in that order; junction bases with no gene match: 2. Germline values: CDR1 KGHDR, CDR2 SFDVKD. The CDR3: CATSDQGQDTGELFF. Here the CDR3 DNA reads TGTGCCACCAGTGATCAGGGACAGGACACCGGGGAGCTGTTTTTT.

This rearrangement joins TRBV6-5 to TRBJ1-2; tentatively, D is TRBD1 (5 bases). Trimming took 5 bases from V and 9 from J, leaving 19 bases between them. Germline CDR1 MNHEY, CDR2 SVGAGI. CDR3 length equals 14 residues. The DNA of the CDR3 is TGTGCCAGCAGTCAGGGCCCCCGGTCGTATAGCTACACCTTC. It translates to CASSQGPRSYSYTF.

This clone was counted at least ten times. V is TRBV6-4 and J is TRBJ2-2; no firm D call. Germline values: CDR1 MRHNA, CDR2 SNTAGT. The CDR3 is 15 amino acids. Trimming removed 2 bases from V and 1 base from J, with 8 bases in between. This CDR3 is CASSDGLENTGELFF. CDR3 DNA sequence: TGTGCCAGCAGTGACGGTCTAGAGAACACCGGGGAGCTGTTTTTT.

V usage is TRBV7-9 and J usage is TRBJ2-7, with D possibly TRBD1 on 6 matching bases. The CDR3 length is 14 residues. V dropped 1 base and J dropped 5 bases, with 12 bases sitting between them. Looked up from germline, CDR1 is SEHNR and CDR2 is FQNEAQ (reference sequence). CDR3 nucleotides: TGTGCCAGCAGCTTAGAAGGGGGAAACAACGAGCAGTACTTC. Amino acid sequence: CASSLEGGNNEQYF.

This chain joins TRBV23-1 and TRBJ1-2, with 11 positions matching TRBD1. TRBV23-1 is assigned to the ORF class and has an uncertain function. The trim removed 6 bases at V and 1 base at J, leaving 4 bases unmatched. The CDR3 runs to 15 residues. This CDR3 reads CASSRGTGGNYGYTF. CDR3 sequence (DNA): TGCGCCAGCAGCCGCGGGACAGGGGGTAACTATGGCTACACCTTC.

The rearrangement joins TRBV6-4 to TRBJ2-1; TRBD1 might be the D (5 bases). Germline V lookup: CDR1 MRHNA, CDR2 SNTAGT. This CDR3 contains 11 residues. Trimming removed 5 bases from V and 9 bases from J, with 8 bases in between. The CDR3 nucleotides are TGTGCCAGCAGTTTTAGGGGTGAGCAGTTCTTC. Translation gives CASSFRGEQFF.